The 26 T cell receptor beta chains below come from one sample, sequenced in a study of cytomegalovirus exposure and HLA in healthy donors. Both 60 Vbeta primers and 13 Jbeta primers went into the PCR. Some clones are missing from TCRdb's copy, which holds only in-frame ones; the method was immunoSEQ multiplex PCR. Among about 110,000 clones listed, around 71% were seen once. The sequenced material came from PBMCs. These receptors originate from a boy aged 5-17 years in good health and CMV-seronegative.

V usage is TRBV6-1 and J usage is TRBJ2-7; 12 bases are shared with TRBD2. This CDR3 contains 14 residues. With 9 bases clipped from V and 1 base from J, the junction kept 4 bases outside the gene matches. Germline values: CDR1 MNHNS, CDR2 SASEGT. DNA of the CDR3: TGTGCCAGTCGACTAGCGGGAGAGTCCTACGAGCAGTACTTC. As protein: CASRLAGESYEQYF.

This rearrangement joins TRBV2 to TRBJ2-2; D might be TRBD1 (6 bases). The CDR3 has 13 amino acids. V gave up 6 bases and J gave up 4 bases, with 9 bases separating them. Germline CDR1 reads SNHLY; CDR2 reads FYNNEI. CDR3 in amino acids: CASRGAGTGELFF. CDR3 bases: TGTGCCAGCAGGGGGGCTGGCACCGGGGAGCTGTTTTTT.

This clone came up a few times. This chain connects TRBV5-6 to TRBJ1-1, with a tentative D call TRBD1 (6 bases). The germline gives CDR1 SGHDT, CDR2 YYEEEE. This CDR3 has 13 residues. The V end was cut by 5 bases, the J end by 3 bases, with 11 bases between. CDR3: CASRGQSYTEAFF. The CDR3 region has the DNA TGTGCCAGCAGAGGACAGAGTTACACTGAAGCTTTCTTT.

The CDR3 DNA is TGTGCCATCAGTGATTTGTCGGGGGAGGTCAGCAATGAGCAGTTCTTC. This sequence encodes CAISDLSGEVSNEQFF. The chain is built from TRBV10-3 and TRBJ2-1; TRBD2 might be the D (6 bases). The CDR3 has 16 amino acids. Deletions cut 3 bases from V and 6 bases from J, with 18 bases between. Germline values: CDR1 ENHRY, CDR2 SYGVKD.

The chain uses TRBV5-4 and TRBJ2-3; TRBD2 agrees at 13 bases. The CDR3 has 16 residues. From germline, CDR1 is SGHNT and CDR2 YYREEE (reference sequence). V was clipped by 3 bases and J by 0 bases; unmatched bases: 1. This CDR3 is CASSWGLAGSTDTQYF. The CDR3 nucleotides are TGTGCCAGCAGCTGGGGACTAGCGGGGAGCACAGATACGCAGTATTTT.

The rearrangement uses TRBV5-4 and TRBJ1-2, with 10 positions matching TRBD1. V was clipped by 4 bases and J by 4 bases; unmatched bases: 7. CDR3 length equals 15 residues. Germline lookup yields CDR1 SGHNT and CDR2 YYREEE (reference sequence). The CDR3: CASSPGTGASYGYTF. In DNA form, the CDR3 reads TGTGCCAGCAGCCCTGGGACAGGGGCTAGCTATGGCTACACCTTC.

This clone turned up a few times. V and J are TRBV30 and TRBJ1-5; TRBD1 agrees at 9 bases. J was trimmed by 7 bases and V by 5 bases; bases with no gene match: 9. Germline CDR1 GTSNPN, CDR2 SVGIG (reference sequence). The CDR3 extends over 14 amino acids. The DNA for the CDR3 is TGTGCCTGGGGGACAGGGAGTATAAGCCAGCCCCAGCATTTT. Residues: CAWGTGSISQPQHF.

The J gene is TRBJ2-3, the V gene TRBV5-1; 10 nucleotides align to TRBD1. Germline V CDR1 and CDR2: SGHRS, YFSETQ. V was pared by 4 bases and J by 3 bases, with 8 bases of the junction left unmatched. The CDR3 is made up of 16 amino acids. The CDR3 DNA is TGCGCCAGCAGCCCCCATGGGACAGGGGATACAGATACGCAGTATTTT. It codes for CASSPHGTGDTDTQYF.

This sequence joins TRBV11-3 and TRBJ2-7; 8 nucleotides agree with TRBD1. Germline CDR1 and CDR2: SGHNT and YENEEA. The CDR3 is 13 residues long. J was trimmed by 8 bases and V by 1 base; bases with no gene match: 4. CDR3 in DNA: TGTGCCAGCAGCTTAGTGCAGGGGGCAAAGCAGTACTTC. This translates into CASSLVQGAKQYF.

The DNA for the CDR3 is TGTGCCAGCAGCTTAAGGGGCACTGAAGCTTTCTTT. Translated, it gives CASSLRGTEAFF. V usage is TRBV7-4 and J usage is TRBJ1-1, with D maybe TRBD1 (5 bases). With 2 bases removed from V and 4 bases from J, the gap between germline ends came to 5 bases. In germline, CDR1 is SGHVT, CDR2 SQSDAQ. The CDR3 contains 12 residues.

This chain links TRBV2 with TRBJ2-4, with D hard to call. This CDR3 is built from 14 residues. The V gene lost 7 bases and the J gene lost 1 base, with 11 bases spanning the gap. CDR1 is SNHLY, CDR2 FYNNEI, per germline. The CDR3 nucleotides read TGTGCCAGCATGGTGACATGGGCCAAAAACATTCAGTACTTC. Translating it yields CASMVTWAKNIQYF.

V is TRBV5-4 and J is TRBJ2-7, with no clear D. CDR1 SGHNT and CDR2 YYREEE come from the germline V gene (reference sequence). The CDR3 runs to 11 residues. V was trimmed by 6 bases and J by 0 bases, leaving 4 bases between them. The CDR3 nucleotides read TGTGCCAGCACGAGCTCCTACGAGCAGTACTTC. It translates to CASTSSYEQYF.

This sequence joins TRBV7-9 and TRBJ2-7; D call uncertain. The CDR3 runs 14 residues. Germline-derived CDR1 and CDR2 are SEHNR and FQNEAQ (reference sequence). V was shortened by 1 base and J by 1 base, with 8 bases between the two germline ends. The CDR3 DNA sequence: TGTGCCAGCAGCTTAGTACCCCGGTCCTACGAGCAGTACTTC. As protein: CASSLVPRSYEQYF.

This clone has only one observation. This chain links TRBV5-1 with TRBJ2-7; 9 bases fit TRBD2. CDR3 length equals 14 residues. The germline gives CDR1 SGHRS, CDR2 YFSETQ. Losses at the gene ends were 0 bases for V and 7 bases for J; bases not matched to a gene: 5. CDR3 amino acids: CASSLGGLAREQYF. The CDR3 DNA follows: TGCGCCAGCAGCTTGGGGGGACTAGCCCGGGAGCAGTACTTC.

The chain has TRBV28 and TRBJ1-2; a possible D gene is TRBD1 (6 bases). This CDR3 spans 11 amino acids. V was cut by 5 bases and J by 8 bases, with 9 bases left in between. In germline, CDR1 is MDHEN, CDR2 SYDVKM. As DNA, the CDR3 is TGTGCCAGCAGTACAGGGTACGGCTACACCTTC. The encoded protein is CASSTGYGYTF.

This clone has just a few counts. This chain links TRBV7-2 with TRBJ2-7; no definite D call. Per the germline V gene, CDR1 is SGHTA and CDR2 is FQGNSA. The CDR3 totals 15 residues. V shed 1 base and J shed 4 bases, with 14 bases lying between them. In DNA, the CDR3 is TGTGCCAGCAGCTTAGGCGGTCCCAACCCATACGAGCAGTACTTC. It is translated as CASSLGGPNPYEQYF.

The CDR3 sequence: CASSTGTQASRDTQYF. CDR3 nucleotides: TGCGCCAGCAGCACCGGGACACAAGCCTCCCGCGATACGCAGTATTTT. This sequence joins TRBV5-1 and TRBJ2-3, with a tentative D call TRBD1 (6 bases). Germline-derived CDR1 and CDR2 are SGHRS and YFSETQ. V lost 4 bases, J lost 6 bases, and 21 bases lay in between. CDR3 length equals 16 residues.

The V call is TRBV2, the J call TRBJ2-1; 9 nucleotides agree with TRBD2. V was clipped by 7 bases and J by 9 bases; unmatched bases: 19. The germline V gene encodes CDR1 SNHLY and CDR2 FYNNEI. The CDR3 extends over 17 amino acids. CDR3 DNA sequence: TGTGCCAGCATTGGAACAGGTCCGCGGGGGGGGAGCAGTGAGCAGTTCTTC. It translates to CASIGTGPRGGSSEQFF. Looking up the rest from reference TRBV2 and TRBJ2-1 gives the full variable domain: EPEVTQTPSHQVTQMGQEVILRCVPISNHLYFYWYRQILGQKVEFLVSFYNNEISEKSEIFDDQFSVERPDGSNFTLKIRSTKLEDSAMYFCASIGTGPRGGSSEQFFGPGTRLTVL.

This clone is a singleton in its sample. A much larger clone lies a single base off, so this may be a read error. This chain links TRBV2 with TRBJ2-3; 10 nucleotides match TRBD2. With V trimmed by 3 bases and J by 1 base, 1 base remained unmatched. CDR1 is SNHLY and CDR2 is FYNNEI in the germline V gene. The CDR3 runs 15 residues. CDR3 in amino acids: CASSDGTSGTDTQYF. The CDR3 DNA is TGTGCCAGCAGTGACGGGACTAGCGGCACAGATACGCAGTATTTT. Supplemented by reference TRBV2 and TRBJ2-3, the full variable domain reads EPEVTQTPSHQVTQMGQEVILRCVPISNHLYFYWYRQILGQKVEFLVSFYNNEISEKSEIFDDQFSVERPDGSNFTLKIRSTKLEDSAMYFCASSDGTSGTDTQYFGPGTRLTVL.

The V and J genes are TRBV11-3 and TRBJ2-7, with D maybe TRBD2 (5 bases). Germline loops: CDR1 SGHNT, CDR2 YENEEA. V lost 0 bases and J lost 3, with 12 bases in between. CDR3 length equals 15 residues. The CDR3 protein is CASSLDGDWSYEQYF. In DNA form, the CDR3 reads TGTGCCAGCAGCTTAGACGGGGATTGGAGCTACGAGCAGTACTTC.

The J gene is TRBJ1-2, the V gene TRBV9; weak D call: TRBD1 (6 bases). Germline V gene data show CDR1 as SGDLS and CDR2 as YYNGEE. The V end lost 4 bases, the J end lost 7 bases, and 11 bases lay between the germline ends. CDR3 size: 12 residues. The CDR3 reads CASSWGGTGYTF. The DNA of the CDR3 is TGTGCCAGCAGCTGGGGGGGCACTGGCTACACCTTC.

This clone was seen a few times. The rearrangement links TRBV9 to TRBJ2-5; D remains ambiguous. Deletions cut 3 bases from V and 0 bases from J, with 6 bases between. The germline V gene has CDR1 SGDLS and CDR2 YYNGEE. The length of the CDR3 is 13 residues. Here the CDR3 reads CASSGANQETQYF. The CDR3 region has the DNA TGTGCCAGCAGCGGGGCCAACCAAGAGACCCAGTACTTC.

J is TRBJ2-7 and V is TRBV5-6, with 7 bases that match TRBD2. V was clipped by 1 base and J by 3 bases; unmatched bases: 4. The CDR3 spans 14 residues. Germline-derived CDR1 and CDR2 are SGHDT and YYEEEE. DNA of the CDR3: TGTGCCAGCAGCTTGCCTAGCGGACACTACGAGCAGTACTTC. Amino acid sequence: CASSLPSGHYEQYF.

This clone showed up just a few times. This rearrangement joins TRBV28 to TRBJ2-7; 7 bases agree with TRBD1. V lost 3 bases and J lost 1; bases outside the gene matches: 9. The germline V gene encodes CDR1 MDHEN and CDR2 SYDVKM. The CDR3 has 16 amino acids. The CDR3 DNA reads as TGTGCCAGCAGTTTCGTAAGGGACAGAAATTCCTACGAGCAGTACTTC. Amino acids: CASSFVRDRNSYEQYF.

The V call is TRBV18, the J call TRBJ1-5, with 7 positions matching TRBD1. The CDR3 totals 14 residues. Germline trimming cut 5 bases from V and 5 bases from J; bases unmatched to any gene: 6. Germline V gives CDR1 KGHSH, CDR2 LQKENI. The CDR3 DNA sequence: TGTGCCAGCTCAGGGCTTACAGGGGATCAGCCCCAGCATTTT. This sequence encodes CASSGLTGDQPQHF.

The chain links TRBV19 to TRBJ2-5; possibly TRBD1 for D (7 bases). Germline assignment: CDR1 LNHDA and CDR2 SQIVND (reference sequence). The CDR3 consists of 14 residues. V lost 5 bases and J 4 bases, leaving 14 bases between the germline ends. This CDR3 reads CASSASGGLETQYF. CDR3 DNA: TGTGCCAGTAGTGCCTCAGGGGGACTAGAGACCCAGTACTTC.